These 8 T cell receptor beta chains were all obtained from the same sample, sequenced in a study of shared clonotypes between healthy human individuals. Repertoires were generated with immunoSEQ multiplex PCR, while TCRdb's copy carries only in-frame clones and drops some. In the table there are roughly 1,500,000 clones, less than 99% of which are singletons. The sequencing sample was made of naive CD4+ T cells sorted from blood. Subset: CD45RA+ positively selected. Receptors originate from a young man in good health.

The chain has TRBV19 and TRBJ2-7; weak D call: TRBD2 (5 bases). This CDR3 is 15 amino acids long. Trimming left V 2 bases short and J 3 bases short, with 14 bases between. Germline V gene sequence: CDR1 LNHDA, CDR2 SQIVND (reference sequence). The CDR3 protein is CASSISGGYDYEQYF. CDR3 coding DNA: TGTGCCAGTAGTATATCTGGCGGGTATGACTACGAGCAGTACTTC.

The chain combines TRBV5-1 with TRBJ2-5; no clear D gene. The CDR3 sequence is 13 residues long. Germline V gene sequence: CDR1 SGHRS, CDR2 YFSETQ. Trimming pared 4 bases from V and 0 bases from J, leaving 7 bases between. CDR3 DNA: TGCGCCAGCAGCCACGGATACCAAGAGACCCAGTACTTC. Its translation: CASSHGYQETQYF. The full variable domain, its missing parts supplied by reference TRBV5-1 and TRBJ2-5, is KAGVTQTPRYLIKTRGQQVTLSCSPISGHRSVSWYQQTPGQGLQFLFEYFSETQRNKGNFPGRFSGRQFSNSRSEMNVSTLELGDSALYLCASSHGYQETQYFGPGTRLLVL.

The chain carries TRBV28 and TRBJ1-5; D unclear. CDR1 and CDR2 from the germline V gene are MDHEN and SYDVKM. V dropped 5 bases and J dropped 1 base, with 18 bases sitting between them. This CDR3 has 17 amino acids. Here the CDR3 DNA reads TGTGCCAGCAGTCCTACCCTCGGGCACACGAGCAATCAGCCCCAGCATTTT. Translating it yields CASSPTLGHTSNQPQHF.

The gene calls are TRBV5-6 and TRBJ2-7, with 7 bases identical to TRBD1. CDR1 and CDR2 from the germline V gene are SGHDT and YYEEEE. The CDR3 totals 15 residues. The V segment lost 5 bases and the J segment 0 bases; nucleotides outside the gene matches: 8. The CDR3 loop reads CASSFGTASSYEQYF. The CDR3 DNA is TGTGCCAGCAGTTTCGGGACAGCGAGCTCCTACGAGCAGTACTTC.

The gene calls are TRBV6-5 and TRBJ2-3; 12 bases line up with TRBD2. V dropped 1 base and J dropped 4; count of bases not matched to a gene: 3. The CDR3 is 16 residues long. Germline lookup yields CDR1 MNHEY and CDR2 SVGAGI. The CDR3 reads CASSYLASGRADTQYF. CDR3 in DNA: TGTGCCAGCAGTTACTTGGCTAGCGGGAGGGCAGATACGCAGTATTTT.

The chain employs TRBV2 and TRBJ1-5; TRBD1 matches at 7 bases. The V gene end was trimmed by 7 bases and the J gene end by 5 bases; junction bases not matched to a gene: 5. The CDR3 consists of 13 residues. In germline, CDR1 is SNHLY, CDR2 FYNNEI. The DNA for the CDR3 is TGTGCCAGCACAACAGGGGATCATCAGCCCCAGCATTTT. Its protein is CASTTGDHQPQHF.

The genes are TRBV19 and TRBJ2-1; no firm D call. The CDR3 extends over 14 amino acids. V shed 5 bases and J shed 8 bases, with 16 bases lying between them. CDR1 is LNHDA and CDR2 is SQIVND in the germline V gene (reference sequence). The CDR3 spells CASSLMKWGDEQFF. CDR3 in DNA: TGTGCCAGTAGTCTGATGAAGTGGGGTGATGAGCAGTTCTTC.

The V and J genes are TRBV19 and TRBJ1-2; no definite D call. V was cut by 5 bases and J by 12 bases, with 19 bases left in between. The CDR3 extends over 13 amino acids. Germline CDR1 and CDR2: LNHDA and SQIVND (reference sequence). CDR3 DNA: TGTGCCAGTAGTGTACGGGTCCCTCAGGCGGACACCTTC. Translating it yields CASSVRVPQADTF.